The 22 T cell receptor beta chains given below trace back to one sample, sequenced in a study of tumor and adjacent non-tumor tissue in lung cancer. This sample's RNA came from whole unsorted tissue. More than 3 cm separated this lung sample from the edge of the tumor. A modified ARM-PCR protocol with three rounds of nested PCR amplified TCRbeta. TCRdb called the multiplex PCR reads again in MiXCR, with one record for every CDR3 protein. Altogether 81,000 or so distinct CDR3 sequences are present, approximately 81% being singletons, with the ten largest covering about half. Sequenced input: distant non-tumor lung tissue. Receptors were obtained from a man aged 55 to 70 with non-small cell lung cancer.

With regard to this clonotype: At one end, the junction sequence differs from germline, possibly due to a read error. The chain couples TRBV20-1 to TRBJ2-1; tentatively, D is TRBD2 (6 bases). There are 15 residues in the CDR3. From germline, CDR1 is DFQATT and CDR2 SNEGSKA (reference sequence). The CDR3 DNA reads as TGTAGTTCTAGAGAACTAGCAGGAGACTACAATGAGCAGTTCTTC. This codes for CSSRELAGDYNEQFF.

As for this clonotype: The junction differs from germline at one of its ends, possibly a read error. The J gene is TRBJ2-3, the V gene TRBV4-2; D is ambiguous. CDR3 length: 15 residues. Germline V gives CDR1 LGHNA, CDR2 YNFKEQ. CDR3 nucleotide sequence: TGTGTCAGCAGCCCAGATTTTCCGAGTACAGATACGCAGTATTTT. Amino acids: CVSSPDFPSTDTQYF.

Concerning this clonotype itself: This may be a read error: a much more frequent sequence differs by one nucleotide. The chain recombines TRBV9 with TRBJ1-5, with no clear D. Germline CDR1 reads SGDLS; CDR2 reads YYNGEE. This CDR3 is built from 16 residues. With 8 bases removed from V and 0 bases from J, the gap between germline ends came to 18 bases. CDR3 region: CARSTAQKNSNQPQHF. Written as DNA, the CDR3 is TGTGCCAGAAGCACCGCTCAGAAGAATAGCAATCAGCCCCAGCATTTT.

This rearrangement joins TRBV2 to TRBJ1-2; D not resolved. Germline V CDR1 and CDR2: SNHLY, FYNNEI. V lost 6 bases to trimming and J lost 4 bases, with 15 bases between them. The CDR3 is made up of 14 amino acids. This CDR3 is CASRNQVKGYGYTF. The CDR3 coding sequence is TGTGCCAGCAGGAATCAGGTGAAGGGCTATGGCTACACCTTC.

A few counts support this clonotype. A read error may explain this, as a much larger clone is one base away. The chain uses TRBV4-2 and TRBJ1-2; D is possibly TRBD1 (6 bases). CDR1 LGHNA and CDR2 YNFKEQ come from the germline V gene. The CDR3 is 14 residues long. The CDR3 sequence: CASSQAGQNYDYTF. CDR3 nucleotides: TGTGCCAGCAGCCAGGCAGGACAGAACTATGACTACACCTTC.

This clonotype was seen many times. This chain links TRBV6-2 or TRBV6-3 with TRBJ2-1; D not certain. This CDR3 region has 12 residues. Trimming shortened V by 0 bases and J by 8 bases, and 5 bases separated the two germline ends. The germline V gene has CDR1 MNHEY and CDR2 SVGEGT. The DNA for the CDR3 is TGTGCCAGCAGTTACTCGAAGGATGAGCAGTTCTTC. Its translation is CASSYSKDEQFF.

Worth noting for this clonotype: This may come from a read error, since a much larger clone is one base off. The J gene is TRBJ2-1, the V gene TRBV5-6; the match to TRBD2 covers 8 bases. Germline CDR1 and CDR2: SGHDT and YYEEEE. This CDR3 is built from 16 residues. This chain's CDR3 is CASSRGGTGAYNEEFF. CDR3 nucleotides: TGTGCCAGCAGCCGCGGGGGGACTGGTGCCTACAATGAGGAGTTCTTC.

Written as DNA, the CDR3 is TGTGCCAGCAGATTGAGGGGTAGAGGCGGGAATGAGCAGTTCTTC. Translation: CASRLRGRGGNEQFF. The gene calls are TRBV5-4 and TRBJ2-1; either TRBD1 or TRBD2 may fit D (5 bases each). This CDR3 spans 15 amino acids. Germline lookup yields CDR1 SGHNT and CDR2 YYREEE (reference sequence). V was pared by 5 bases and J by 7 bases, with 19 bases between.

Details on this clonotype: At one end the junction does not follow the germline gene, possibly because of a read error. The chain joins TRBV30 to TRBJ2-5, with D perhaps being TRBD1 or TRBD2 (5 bases each). The germline V gene encodes CDR1 GTSNPN and CDR2 SVGIG (reference sequence). The CDR3 consists of 15 residues. The CDR3 sequence is CAWSLYLGVQETQYF. In DNA form, the CDR3 reads TGTGCCTGGAGCCTCTACCTGGGGGTCCAAGAGACCCAGTATTTC.

To note about this clonotype: Lacking the conserved final phenylalanine or tryptophan, this CDR3 likely reflects a read error. The limits of the CDR3 on the DNA are not certain, so only TCRdb's listed CDR3 is given. The chain joins TRBV4-1 to TRBJ1-2. The CDR3 adds up to 15 amino acids, both ends counted. CDR1 is MGHRA, CDR2 YSYEKL, per germline. The CDR3 protein is CASSQVREGNYGYAS.

The chain uses TRBV5-5 and TRBJ1-1; D remains unclear. Trimming left V 6 bases short and J 6 bases short, with 6 bases between. Germline V gene sequence: CDR1 SGHKS, CDR2 YYEKEE (reference sequence). The CDR3 is 10 residues long. CDR3 coding DNA: TGTGCCAGCAACACGGCTGAAGCTTTCTTT. It codes for CASNTAEAFF.

As to this clonotype: Because the CDR3 is missing its conserved closing phenylalanine or tryptophan, this is likely a read error. The genes are TRBV4-1 and TRBJ2-7; maybe TRBD1 (6 bases). The CDR3 loop spans 14 amino acids. Germline V gene lookup returns CDR1 MGHRA and CDR2 YSYEKL. The chain's CDR3 is CASSQGTGRYEQYL. In nucleotides, the CDR3 is TGCGCCAGCAGCCAAGGCACAGGGAGATACGAACAGTACTTA.

About this clonotype itself: One junction end does not reproduce the germline sequence, and a read error may be involved. The CDR3 region is CASSLESGIGSYAF. The CDR3 bases are TGTGCCAGCAGCTTAGAATCAGGGATCGGAAGCTACGCCTTC. The rearrangement joins TRBV11-2 to TRBJ1-2; perhaps TRBD1 as D (5 bases). The CDR3 length is 14 residues. Germline-derived CDR1 and CDR2 are SGHAT and FQNNGV.

As for this clonotype: At one end, the junction sequence differs from germline, possibly due to a read error. J is TRBJ2-6 and V is TRBV6-5, with 9 bases lining up with TRBD2. This CDR3 is built from 17 residues. Germline CDR1 and CDR2: MNHEY and SVGAGI. CDR3 protein: CVSSLAGASSWANVLTF. The CDR3 DNA reads TGTGTCAGTAGTTTAGCGGGGGCCAGCTCTTGGGCCAACGTCCTGACTTTC.

With respect to this clonotype: Relative to the germline gene, one junction end is altered; a read error may explain this. V gene TRBV11-3 combines with J gene TRBJ2-1; 12 bases line up with TRBD2. Germline loops: CDR1 SGHNT, CDR2 YENEEA. The CDR3 extends over 17 amino acids. The chain's CDR3 is CSSSLDRLAGAGDEQFF. For the CDR3, the DNA is TGTTCCAGCAGCTTAGATCGACTAGCGGGAGCAGGTGATGAGCAGTTCTTC.

About this clonotype itself: A clone one base away is much larger, so this may be a read error. The gene calls are TRBV5-8 and TRBJ1-1; 10 bases map to TRBD1. The germline V gene encodes CDR1 SGHTS and CDR2 YDEGEE. The CDR3 is made up of 14 amino acids. The CDR3 spells CVSSRDRGGTEAFF. The CDR3 region has the DNA TGTGTCAGCAGCCGGGACAGGGGTGGCACTGAAGCTTTCTTT.

In regard to this clonotype: This CDR3 fails to terminate in the conserved phenylalanine or tryptophan, so it likely reflects a read error. CDR3 DNA: TGCAGTACTCGAAACCCCGTGGGGGGACAGGGCTTCTACAATGAGCAGTTCTTA. Translating it yields CSTRNPVGGQGFYNEQFL. The chain carries TRBV20-1 and TRBJ2-1; TRBD1 matches at 9 bases. This CDR3 is 18 amino acids long. With 8 bases clipped from V and 3 bases from J, the junction kept 20 bases outside the gene matches. CDR1 is DFQATT and CDR2 is SNEGSKA in the germline V gene (reference sequence).

The chain has TRBV20-1 and TRBJ1-5; weak D call: TRBD1 (5 bases). In germline, CDR1 is DFQATT, CDR2 SNEGSKA (reference sequence). This CDR3 has 16 amino acids. Trimming removed 0 bases from V and 3 bases from J, with 15 bases in between. In nucleotides, the CDR3 is TGCAGTGCTAGAGAGGGGGAAGGAAAACTCAATCAGCCCCAGCATTTT. Protein product: CSAREGEGKLNQPQHF.

Concerning this clonotype itself: The junction departs from germline at one end; a sequencing error may be responsible. The chain joins TRBV7-8 to TRBJ2-2; the D is unclear. The CDR3 has 12 amino acids. Germline V gene data show CDR1 as SGHVS and CDR2 as FQNEAQ. The CDR3 sequence is CASSSDTVELFF. The CDR3 bases are TGTGCCAGCAGCTCCGACACCGTGGAGCTGTTTTTT. The full variable domain, with the rest looked up from reference TRBV7-8 and TRBJ2-2, is GAGVSQSPRYKVAKRGQDVALRCDPISGHVSLFWYQQALGQGPEFLTYFQNEAQLDKSGLPSDRFFAERPEGSVSTLKIQRTQQEDSAVYLCASSSDTVELFFGEGSRLTVL.

As concerns this clonotype: Mismatch with germline at one junction end may stem from a read error. The chain combines TRBV6-2 or TRBV6-3 with TRBJ2-1, with a tentative D call TRBD1 (6 bases). In germline, CDR1 is MNHEY, CDR2 SVGEGT. This CDR3 comprises 14 residues. The CDR3 region is CTSTERTARNEQFF. As DNA, the CDR3 is TGTACCAGCACCGAACGGACAGCCCGCAATGAGCAATTCTTC.

This clonotype came up a few times. Sequence at one end of the junction differs from germline and may be a read error. The chain combines TRBV11-3 with TRBJ1-1; possible D gene TRBD1, 6 bases. The CDR3 runs to 14 residues. CDR1 and CDR2 from the germline V gene are SGHNT and YENEEA. CDR3 residues: CASSSQGRQTEAFF. The CDR3 nucleotides are TGTGCCAGCAGCTCGCAGGGGCGGCAGACTGAAGCTTTCTTC.

As regards this clonotype: This may be a read error: a much more frequent sequence differs by one nucleotide. The rearrangement joins TRBV5-4 to TRBJ2-7; D is undetermined. V shed 0 bases and J shed 2 bases, with 12 bases lying between them. Germline V gene sequence: CDR1 SGHNT, CDR2 YYREEE (reference sequence). This CDR3 contains 15 residues. CDR3 coding DNA: TGTGCCAGCAGCTTGGACCAGAATCGTGCCTACGAGCAGTACTTC. Its protein product is CASSLDQNRAYEQYF.